This entry describes one T cell receptor beta chain. It has no known antigen specificity. Per-base qualities were not stored, and no clone one base away is much larger. Each donor gave one peripheral blood draw, averaging approximately 110 mL, which was collected into heparinised tubes. Using a panel that included CD45RO, CCR7, CD25, CD127, CD95 and CD27, naive, central memory, regulatory and stem cell-like memory CD4+ T cells were sorted on a BD FACSAria II. A purity above 98% was achieved for all sorted populations. PBMCs were isolated right away by Lymphoprep density gradient centrifugation and were stained directly, without culture. So that batch effects would be minimized, each experiment stained and sorted samples in pairs, pairing one healthy donor with one patient. Between the V and J ends, shortened by 3 bases and 1 base respectively, the junction contains 18 bases. The CDR3 contains 17 residues, cysteine and phenylalanine counted. Only the CDR3 region is kept as DNA, spanning 51 bases read in frame from base 1. For CDR1 and CDR2, the germline V gene (reference sequence) lists LNHDA and SQIVND.

The High Capacity cDNA Reverse Transcription Kit was used to reverse transcribe all of the isolated RNA, meaning that expressed TCRB transcripts were what got sequenced. Deep immunoSEQ sequencing was performed on naive, central memory and regulatory T cell samples, with an average of around 3.4 million total reads per sample. Sorted cells were lysed in RLT buffer, and RNA was extracted using DNase-treated RNeasy Micro or Mini kits according to cell number. Each cell subset was processed separately to prevent cross-contamination, with patient and healthy donor samples processed together. TCRB sequences were amplified from cDNA with the immunoSEQ multiplex PCR, producing 87-bp fragments spanning the CDR3 region. Sequencing of the amplicons was performed on the Illumina HiSeq platform. Per the authors' processing: Synthetic template baselines were used to correct PCR bias computationally, reads within Hamming distance 2 were collapsed, and singletons that could not be merged were discarded. Reads were aligned against IMGT so that V, D and J genes, CDR3 length and insertions or deletions at six rearrangement sites could be assigned. Within each subset, clonotype counts were normalized to sorted cell number, after which true diversity and Gini coefficients were computed with the tcR R package. Repertoire sharing was quantified using the overlap coefficient calculated on TCRB nucleotide sequences. As a proxy for the pre-selection repertoire, out-of-frame TCRB sequences from naive cells were analyzed. Held by TCRdb, this immuneACCESS table contains in-frame sequences only and omits some clones. Under half of the omission traces to an unresolved V gene where checked; the cause of the rest is unknown. The V and J calls and clone size are taken from that table; D and trimming were inferred from the DNA. This sample holds 900,000 or so clones; about a sixth were observed only once. The ten largest clonotypes hold roughly 0.025% of the sample.

The sample belongs to a study of beta chain features in type 1 diabetes (dated by TCRdb to 2017 to 2018). Study-wide context: No differences in mean age, gender distribution, total cell number or subset yield were found between patients and healthy donors. A total of about 100,000,000 sorted cells were examined across all samples, and RNA yield correlated strongly with the number of cells per subset. In the study, recently diagnosed type 1 diabetes patients and matched healthy donors were compared on the TCRB repertoires of their sorted circulating CD4+ T cell subsets. Regulatory and stem cell-like memory subsets were obtained from only 8 patients and roughly 8 healthy donors, while naive and central memory subsets were obtained from all 30 or so donors. General conclusions and limits of the study: Type 1 diabetes patients showed a moderate but significant shortening of TCRB CDR3 length in all four CD4+ subsets. Only small numbers of individuals were included in the HLA sub-analyses, which left unresolved whether HLA type had any influence on TCRB rearrangement. Because cDNA was sequenced instead of genomic DNA, activated cells with high expression could be over-represented, although the groups did not differ in activation or CD3 levels. At VDJ recombination sites, type 1 diabetes patients had fewer insertions and more deleted nucleotides, which implies abnormalities in thymic rearrangement. Naive, central memory and regulatory TCRB repertoires appeared to be more alike among patients than among healthy donors. Shorter templates might have been favored by PCR, but patient and control samples were amplified and corrected together, so both groups would have been affected equally by any skew.

This sequence originates from a woman younger than 30 in good health. The chain links TRBV19 with TRBJ1-1; possibly the D gene is TRBD1, per 5 matching bases. The sample was naive CD4+ T cells from blood. Explained via the paper, the cell subset or site label denotes: true naive CD4+ T cells. The nucleotides are TGTGCCAGTAGTATCTCGGATCGTGGGGGTCGGAACACTGAAGCTTTCTTT. The resulting protein is CASSISDRGGRNTEAFF.